The 11 T cell receptor beta chains reported below all come from one sample, sequenced in a study of patients and donors after allogeneic stem cell transplantation. TCRdb passed the RT-PCR reads through MiXCR, listing each CDR3 protein once. The table shows some 150,000 distinct CDR3 sequences, with about two fifths occurring only once. The sequencing sample was made of blood, either unsorted or a sorted T cell fraction (not recorded which). These TCRs come from a human donor who was either an allogeneic HSCT recipient or a stem cell or donor lymphocyte infusion donor (not recorded which). It is not recorded whose cells these are; they may come from a transplant donor.

The J gene is TRBJ1-4, the V gene TRBV6-5; tentative D call: TRBD1 (5 bases). Germline V gene lookup returns CDR1 MNHEY and CDR2 SVGAGI. The V end lost 6 bases, the J end lost 7 bases, and 18 bases lay between the germline ends. The CDR3 has 15 residues. The CDR3 nucleotides are TGTGCCAGCAGCCCGCAGGGACCCCGGGGTGAAAAACTGTTTTTT. Its translation is CASSPQGPRGEKLFF.

The chain recombines TRBV6-1 with TRBJ1-5; D is possibly TRBD1 (5 bases). This CDR3 comprises 13 residues. Germline lookup yields CDR1 MNHNS and CDR2 SASEGT. The ends were cut back, 5 bases at V and 6 bases at J, with 11 bases in the middle. The CDR3 sequence: CASSSGMSQPQHF. The CDR3 DNA sequence: TGTGCCAGCAGTTCAGGGATGAGTCAGCCCCAGCATTTT.

This chain connects TRBV6-5 to TRBJ1-6; 7 nucleotides match TRBD1. V lost 6 bases and J lost 8; bases outside the gene matches: 16. The CDR3 runs 17 residues. Looked up from germline, CDR1 is MNHEY and CDR2 is SVGAGI. The CDR3 is CASSLTGHLREHSPLHF. The CDR3, as DNA: TGTGCCAGCAGCCTGACAGGGCACCTGAGGGAGCATTCACCCCTCCACTTT.

This clonotype has a single count. The chain's CDR3 is CASSYSGGYGTGRNYGYTF. CDR3 nucleotides: TGTGCCAGCAGTTACTCGGGAGGTTATGGGACAGGCCGAAACTATGGCTACACCTTC. V gene TRBV6-5 combines with J gene TRBJ1-2; 8 bases map to TRBD1. Germline CDR1 and CDR2: MNHEY and SVGAGI. The CDR3 is 19 residues long. J was trimmed by 2 bases and V by 0 bases; bases with no gene match: 14.

There are many counts of this clonotype. V and J are TRBV7-3 and TRBJ1-2; unclear D gene. The CDR3 covers 14 residues. Germline V gives CDR1 SGHTA, CDR2 FQGTGA. Trimming shortened V by 2 bases and J by 0 bases, and 7 bases separated the two germline ends. The CDR3 DNA reads as TGTGCCAGCAGCTTATCCGGGTCTAACTATGGCTACACCTTC. This codes for CASSLSGSNYGYTF.

This clonotype was seen a few times. The rearrangement joins TRBV25-1 to TRBJ2-3, with D maybe TRBD2 (5 bases). Germline lookup yields CDR1 MGHDK and CDR2 SYGVNS. Trimming left V 4 bases short and J 3 bases short, with 23 bases between. This CDR3 region has 18 residues. The DNA of the CDR3 is TGTGCCAGCAGTGCCCCTCCGATGGGCGGAGGAGTGACAGATACGCAGTATTTT. Protein sequence: CASSAPPMGGGVTDTQYF.

The chain recombines TRBV20-1 with TRBJ2-1, with 7 bases identical to TRBD2. Germline CDR1 reads DFQATT; CDR2 reads SNEGSKA (reference sequence). Trimming removed 4 bases from V and 4 bases from J; junction bases left unmatched: 10. The CDR3 extends over 15 amino acids. The CDR3 DNA sequence: TGCAGTGCTACATCCGTGAGCGGGGATTACAATGAGCAGTTCTTC. This sequence encodes CSATSVSGDYNEQFF.

The genes are TRBV7-9 and TRBJ1-5; no clear D gene. Trimming cost V 5 bases and J 0 bases, with 14 bases left between them. CDR1 is SEHNR, CDR2 FQNEAQ, per germline (reference sequence). The CDR3 is 16 amino acids. CDR3 nucleotide sequence: TGTGCCAGCAGCCCCTTCGGACGGTATAGCAATCAGCCCCAGCATTTT. Translated, it gives CASSPFGRYSNQPQHF.

The chain is built from TRBV6-5 and TRBJ1-3; a possible D gene is TRBD1 (5 bases). Per the germline V gene, CDR1 is MNHEY and CDR2 is SVGAGI. This CDR3 is built from 14 residues. V lost 7 bases, J lost 4 bases, and 14 bases lay in between. The chain's CDR3 is CASTPGRGGNTIYF. In DNA form, the CDR3 reads TGTGCCAGCACTCCGGGACGGGGAGGAAACACCATATATTTT.

This clonotype was picked up a small number of times. V is TRBV27 and J is TRBJ1-2; 9 positions match TRBD1. V was clipped by 5 bases and J by 5 bases; unmatched bases: 9. This CDR3 region has 15 residues. Looked up from germline, CDR1 is MNHEY and CDR2 is SMNVEV (reference sequence). The CDR3 bases are TGTGCCAGCAGTCCCACGACAGGGGGGGGGTATGGCTACACCTTC. This codes for CASSPTTGGGYGYTF.

The CDR3 region is CATRNFGLESDTQYF. The CDR3 nucleotides read TGTGCCACCCGGAACTTTGGACTAGAGTCCGATACGCAGTATTTT. The rearrangement joins TRBV28 to TRBJ2-3, with 7 bases fitting TRBD2. Germline values: CDR1 MDHEN, CDR2 SYDVKM. This CDR3 has 15 residues. After removal of 10 bases from V and 6 bases from J, the junction contained 16 bases not matched to a gene.